The rows below give T cell receptor beta chains drawn from one sample of a study of identifying expanded T cells in peripheral blood. The protocol was immunoSEQ multiplex PCR, while the TCRdb copy is restricted to in-frame clones and leaves out a portion. The sample lists about 52,000 clones; 70% to 85% were seen once. The specimen was blood. The receptor source for this set is a person aged 18 to 70 in good health. Both conserved end residues are part of each CDR3. D genes are given only for firm matches. A clone size is listed for some rows: how often the clone was seen (once, few, many), or a class if it is expanded.

d_call,j_call,clone_size,v_call,cdr3_nt,cdr3_aa
TRBD1,TRBJ2-5,NA,TRBV27,TGTGCCAGCAGGCACAAGTCGGGACAGGGCATGGGGACCCAGTACTTC,CASRHKSGQGMGTQYF
NA,TRBJ2-7,NA,TRBV6-1,TGTGCCAGTCGCAGGGACTCCTACGAGCAGTACTTC,CASRRDSYEQYF
NA,TRBJ1-5,NA,TRBV7-8,TGTGCCAGCAGCACGATGAAGGGCAAAGGGGATCAGCCCCAGCATTTT,CASSTMKGKGDQPQHF
NA,TRBJ2-3,NA,TRBV6-1,TGTGCCAGCACACAAGGGTACACAGATACGCAGTATTTT,CASTQGYTDTQYF
NA,TRBJ1-2,NA,TRBV7-2,TGTGCCAGCAGCCAAGACCGGCCCTTCTATGGCTACACCTTC,CASSQDRPFYGYTF
NA,TRBJ2-6,NA,TRBV7-9,TGTGCCAGCAGCTTGGACAGCTTAGTCTCTGGGGCCAACGTCCTGACTTTC,CASSLDSLVSGANVLTF
TRBD1,TRBJ1-2,NA,TRBV7-9,TGTGCCAGCGGCTACAGGGGGAATGGCTACACCTTC,CASGYRGNGYTF
NA,TRBJ1-5,NA,TRBV4-2,TGTGCCAGCAGCCAAGATCCGGAAGAACAGCCCCAGCATTTT,CASSQDPEEQPQHF
NA,TRBJ2-3,NA,TRBV19,TGTGCCAGTAGTGGACCTCCTCATGGTACGCAGTATTTT,CASSGPPHGTQYF
TRBD1,TRBJ1-3,NA,TRBV6-6,TGTGCCAGCAGTATACAGGGGAGGGGAAACACCATATATTTT,CASSIQGRGNTIYF
TRBD1,TRBJ2-5,NA,TRBV29-1,TGCAGCGTTGAAGGCCCTCCCGGACAGGGGATGAAGGAGACCCAGTACTTC,CSVEGPPGQGMKETQYF
NA,TRBJ1-3,NA,TRBV11-3,TGTGCCAGCAGCTTAAACTCAGACGCCTCTGGAAACACCATATATTTT,CASSLNSDASGNTIYF
NA,TRBJ2-1,NA,TRBV6-6,TGTGCCAGCCTAGGATCCAACCCCTACAATGAGCAGTTCTTC,CASLGSNPYNEQFF
NA,TRBJ1-2,NA,TRBV11-3,TGTGCCAGCAGCACAAGACCCGGGGGAGGCTACACCTTC,CASSTRPGGGYTF
NA,TRBJ2-7,NA,TRBV18,TGTGCCAGCTCACCATCGGCGACGCAATACGAGCAGTACTTC,CASSPSATQYEQYF
TRBD1,TRBJ2-5,NA,TRBV19,TGTGCCAGTGGTAGACAGGGGGCTCTAGAGACCCAGTACTTC,CASGRQGALETQYF
NA,TRBJ1-1,NA,TRBV30,TGTGCCTGGAGTGTACCAGTCACTGAAGCTTTCTTT,CAWSVPVTEAFF
NA,TRBJ2-3,NA,TRBV5-4,TGTGCCAGCAGCTTGCCCGTACAGGATACGCAGTATTTT,CASSLPVQDTQYF
TRBD2,TRBJ2-1,few,TRBV5-5,TGTGCCAGCAGCGTAACGACTAGCGGGAGGCGACTAGAGCAGTTCTTC,CASSVTTSGRRLEQFF
TRBD2,TRBJ2-3,NA,TRBV7-3,TGTGCCAGCAGTGAAAGGGGGACTAGCGGGGTTTTCCCAGATACGCAGTATTTT,CASSERGTSGVFPDTQYF
TRBD2,TRBJ2-1,NA,TRBV6-6,TGTGCCAGCAGTTACTCTAGCGGGAGGCTCAATGAGCAGTTCTTC,CASSYSSGRLNEQFF
NA,TRBJ1-2,NA,TRBV29-1,TGCAGCGTTGAATCGTCGGGGTCCGGCTATGGCTACACCTTC,CSVESSGSGYGYTF
NA,TRBJ2-2,NA,TRBV10-3,TGTGCCATCAGTGTTAAGGCAACGAACACCGGGGAGCTGTTTTTT,CAISVKATNTGELFF
NA,TRBJ2-2,NA,TRBV30,TGTGCCTGGAGTCCCTGGGGGAGCCGGGCCGGGGAGCTGTTTTTT,CAWSPWGSRAGELFF
NA,TRBJ2-2,once,TRBV7-3,TGTGCCAGCAGCCCGGGACCAAAGAACACCGGGGAGCTGTTTTTT,CASSPGPKNTGELFF
TRBD2,TRBJ2-6,NA,TRBV7-2,TGTGCCAGCAGCGTTACTAGCGGGAGGGGTCGTGGGGCCAACGTCCTGACTTTC,CASSVTSGRGRGANVLTF